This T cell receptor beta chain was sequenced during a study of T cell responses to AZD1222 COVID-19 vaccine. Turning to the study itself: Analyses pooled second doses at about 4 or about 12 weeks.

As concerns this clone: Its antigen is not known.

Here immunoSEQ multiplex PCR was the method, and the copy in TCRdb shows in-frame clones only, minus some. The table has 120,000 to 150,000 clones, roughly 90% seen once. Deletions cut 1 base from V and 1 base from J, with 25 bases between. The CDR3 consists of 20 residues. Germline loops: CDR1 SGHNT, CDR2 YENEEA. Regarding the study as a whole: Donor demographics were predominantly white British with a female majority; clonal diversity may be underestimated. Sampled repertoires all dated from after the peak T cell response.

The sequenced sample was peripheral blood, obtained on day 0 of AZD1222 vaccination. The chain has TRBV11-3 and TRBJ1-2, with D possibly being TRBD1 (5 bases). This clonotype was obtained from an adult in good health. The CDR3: CASSLGGERRPEADNYGYTF. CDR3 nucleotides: TGTGCCAGCAGCTTAGGGGGGGAGCGCCGTCCCGAAGCCGATAACTATGGCTACACCTTC.